This TCR beta chain was profiled in a study of T cell clonotyping in hematopoietic cell transplantation (dated by TCRdb to the early 2020s). About the full investigation: In the study, 135 blood samples were gathered from roughly 40 consecutive transplant recipients and their related donors. Patients were recruited between September 2015 and early 2017 and followed until late 2020 or death.

Blood samples for TCR beta sequencing were given by related transplant donors. Nuclei Lysis Solution was used to extract genomic DNA from fresh or cryopreserved unfractionated peripheral blood mononuclear cells. About this clone: The antigen it recognizes is unknown. It has no much larger one-base neighbor in the sample; base qualities were not kept.

What the study reported, not specific to this receptor: After transplant, TCR diversity in recipients dropped, and pathologically expanded clonotypes climbed progressively between day 30 and day 180. The sample size was limited, and CD4 and CD8 repertoire contributions could not be separated because cells were not sorted. Broader posttransplant TCR repertoire diversity was predicted by donor and pretransplant recipient Inverse Simpson Index values. Overlap with donor repertoires was found for only a small fraction of recipient repertoires, with over 95% found to appear de novo at the given depth.

From V the trimming removes 0 bases and from J it removes 3 bases, while the gene matches leave 6 bases of the junction unaccounted for. The germline V gene (reference sequence) sets CDR1 to SEHNR and CDR2 to FQNEAQ. Spanning cysteine to phenylalanine, the CDR3 consists of 17 amino acids. Only the CDR3 part of the read is kept: 51 bases, read in frame from the first base. TCR beta CDR3 regions were amplified from genomic DNA with the immunoSEQ assay, a bias-controlled multiplex PCR using V- and J-specific primers. In a second PCR step, the CDR3 amplicons were tagged with a proprietary barcode plus Illumina adapter sequences. CDR3 libraries were sequenced on an Illumina MiSeq instrument. The paper's data handling went like this. Export and quality control were handled in immunoSEQ Analyzer 3.0, while downstream analyses relied on R Bioconductor and Immunarch. Repertoire metrics were calculated using only productive rearrangements within the normalized downsampled data set. Clonotypes larger than 5 templates in the normalized cohort were defined as pathologically expanded. The Inverse Simpson Index was used to measure repertoire diversity. CMV-specificity analyses were carried out on the non-normalized data set to capture all clonotypes. The clones in this table, taken by TCRdb from immuneACCESS, are in-frame only. Not every clone is retained; where verified, under half of the shortfall comes from an unresolved V gene, and the cause of the rest is unknown. V, J and clone size were drawn from that table, and D and trimming were deduced from the DNA. The sample table contains 35,000 to 50,000 clones; only one count was recorded for around 95% of them. In total, the top ten clones hold 0.95% of the sample.

Material for sequencing was peripheral blood mononuclear cells. The chain employs TRBV7-9 and TRBJ2-5; 11 central nucleotides agree with TRBD2. The receptor was derived from a man aged 25-45 years in good health. Some clones in this sample may be carry-over from other donors' samples. The DNA is TGTGCCAGCAGCTTAGCGTCGGGACTAGCGGAAAAAGAGACCCAGTACTTC. This sequence encodes CASSLASGLAEKETQYF.